Sequencing of this T cell receptor (beta chain) was carried out in a study of a mutant IDH1 vaccine in newly diagnosed glioma. Clones were read by immunoSEQ multiplex PCR, and TCRdb kept only the in-frame ones, dropping some. The top ten hold roughly 9% of the sample, which has 30,000 to 40,000 clones, 80% seen once. With 1 base removed from V and 4 bases from J, the gap between germline ends came to 5 bases. The CDR3 spans 13 residues. Germline-derived CDR1 and CDR2 are LNHNV and YYDKDF (reference sequence). Documented time point: baseline, week 1 (first vaccination visit). Treatment of the sample: pre-vaccination baseline after standard-of-care therapy. Diagnosis in the donors showed new WHO grade 3 or 4 astrocytomas that were IDH1-mutant and ATRX-lost. This clone was detected only a few times.

This chain connects TRBV15 to TRBJ1-5; D is unresolved. The material sequenced was peripheral blood mononuclear cells (PBMCs), taken from a glioma patient treated with radiotherapy, temozolomide or both. The source of this sequence is a man aged 50 to 60 with glioma. Some clones in this sample may be carry-over from other donors' samples. CDR3 loop: CATSRGGNQPQHF. DNA of the CDR3: TGTGCCACCAGCAGAGGAGGAAATCAGCCCCAGCATTTT.